This TCR beta chain stems from a study of Ad26.COV2.S vaccination and SARS-CoV-2 variants. The overall study: The study gave Ad26.COV2.S intramuscularly, once or twice 56 days apart. Broader study findings: Post-vaccination spike-specific CD8+ and CD4+ T cell responses reportedly had substantial breadth.

V lost 0 bases, J lost 4 bases, and 6 bases lay in between. The germline V gene has CDR1 MNHEY and CDR2 SVGAGI. The CDR3 is made up of 13 amino acids. Treatment defined: about 20 received Ad26.COV2.S at low or high dose, single or two shots; 5 received placebo; per-sample allocation not given. After the first vaccine or placebo injection, samples were drawn on day 63. Donor was an adult aged 18-55 years in Boston. Wuhan-strain spike was delivered by a replication-incompetent Ad26 vector. Comments on this clone: Its antigen is still unknown.

Using immunoSEQ multiplex PCR, the repertoire was profiled, and TCRdb retains in-frame clones only, with some absent. This sample yields 350,000 to 450,000 clones, of which about 83% are seen a single time; more than 7% belongs to the top ten. Material: peripheral blood, obtained in a trial of Ad26.COV2.S vaccine versus placebo. This receptor was identified in a person aged 18-65 years who received the Ad26.COV2.S COVID-19 vaccine or a placebo. This chain connects TRBV6-5 to TRBJ1-2; D remains ambiguous. The CDR3 nucleotides read TGTGCCAGCAGTTACTCGAACGGCTATGGCTACACCTTC. Amino acid sequence: CASSYSNGYGYTF.